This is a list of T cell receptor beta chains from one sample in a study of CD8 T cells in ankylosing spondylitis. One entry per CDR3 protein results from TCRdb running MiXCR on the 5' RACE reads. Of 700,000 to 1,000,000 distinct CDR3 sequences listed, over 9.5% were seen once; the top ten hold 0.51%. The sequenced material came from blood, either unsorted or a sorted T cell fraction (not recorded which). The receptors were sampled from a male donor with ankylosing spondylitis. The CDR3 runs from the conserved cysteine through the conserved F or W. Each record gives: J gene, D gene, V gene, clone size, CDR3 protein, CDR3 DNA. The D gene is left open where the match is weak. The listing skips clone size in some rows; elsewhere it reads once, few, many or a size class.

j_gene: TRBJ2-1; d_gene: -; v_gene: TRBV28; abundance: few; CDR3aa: CASSKERANSYNEQFF; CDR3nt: TGTGCCAGCAGTAAGGAGCGCGCCAACTCCTACAATGAGCAGTTCTTC
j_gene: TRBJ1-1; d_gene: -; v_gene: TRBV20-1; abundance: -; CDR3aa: CSASLAGLGTEAFF; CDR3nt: TGCAGTGCTAGCCTGGCAGGTCTGGGCACTGAAGCTTTCTTT
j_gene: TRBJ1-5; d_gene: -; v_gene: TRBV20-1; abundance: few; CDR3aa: CSASVQSLLQPQHF; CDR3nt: TGCAGTGCATCCGTCCAGAGTTTGTTGCAGCCCCAGCATTTT
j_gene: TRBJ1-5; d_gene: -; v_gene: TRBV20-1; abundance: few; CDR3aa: CSARPRGGLGSNQPQHF; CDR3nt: TGCAGTGCTAGACCTCGGGGGGGCCTGGGTAGCAATCAGCCCCAGCATTTT
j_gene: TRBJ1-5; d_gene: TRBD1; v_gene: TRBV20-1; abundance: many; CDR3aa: CSARQRTGKDQPQHF; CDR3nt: TGCAGTGCTAGACAAAGGACAGGGAAAGATCAGCCCCAGCATTTT
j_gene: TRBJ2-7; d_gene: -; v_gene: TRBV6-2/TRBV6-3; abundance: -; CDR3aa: CASTKLAPTPRKRQYF; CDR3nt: TGTGCCAGCACCAAACTAGCTCCTACCCCCCGCAAGAGGCAGTACTTC
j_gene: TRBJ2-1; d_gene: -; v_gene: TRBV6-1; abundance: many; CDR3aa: CASSRRSTTYNEQFF; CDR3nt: TGTGCCAGCAGCAGGAGGAGCACCACCTACAATGAGCAGTTCTTC
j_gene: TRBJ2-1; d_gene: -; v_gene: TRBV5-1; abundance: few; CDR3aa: CASSFRTQFSYEQFF; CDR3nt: TGCGCCAGCAGCTTCAGGACCCAGTTTTCCTATGAGCAGTTCTTC
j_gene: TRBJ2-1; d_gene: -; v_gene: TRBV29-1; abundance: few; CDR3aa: CSAAGQFVDEQFF; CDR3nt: TGCAGCGCCGCCGGACAATTCGTGGATGAGCAGTTCTTC
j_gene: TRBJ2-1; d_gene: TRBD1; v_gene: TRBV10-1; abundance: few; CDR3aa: CASSESTGGSYNEQFF; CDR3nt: TGCGCCAGCAGTGAGTCTACAGGGGGCTCCTACAATGAGCAGTTCTTC
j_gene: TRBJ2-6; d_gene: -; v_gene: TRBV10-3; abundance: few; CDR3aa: CAISDAVSGANVLTF; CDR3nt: TGTGCCATCAGTGACGCAGTCTCTGGGGCCAACGTCCTGACTTTC
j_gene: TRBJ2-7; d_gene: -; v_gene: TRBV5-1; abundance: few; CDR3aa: CASSLYGPGGSEQYF; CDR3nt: TGCGCCAGCAGCTTGTATGGTCCCGGAGGGTCGGAGCAGTACTTC
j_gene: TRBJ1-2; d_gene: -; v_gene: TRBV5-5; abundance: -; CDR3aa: CASIRSLTETSYGYTF; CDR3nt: TGTGCCAGCATCCGGAGCCTGACAGAGACCAGCTATGGCTACACCTTC
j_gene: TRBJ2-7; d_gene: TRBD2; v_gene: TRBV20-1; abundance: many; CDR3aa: CSARDSQRGVSYEQYF; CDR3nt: TGCAGTGCTAGAGATTCCCAGCGGGGGGTCTCCTACGAGCAGTACTTC
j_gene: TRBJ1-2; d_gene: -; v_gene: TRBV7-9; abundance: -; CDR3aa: CASSVGSDGYTF; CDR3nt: TGTGCCAGCAGCGTGGGATCCGATGGCTACACCTTC
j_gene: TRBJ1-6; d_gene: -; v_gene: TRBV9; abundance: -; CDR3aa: CASGGHNSPLHF; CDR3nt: TGTGCCAGCGGGGGACATAATTCACCCCTCCACTTT
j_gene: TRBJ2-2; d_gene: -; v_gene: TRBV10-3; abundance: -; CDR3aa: CAITLEGGTGELFF; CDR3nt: TGTGCCATCACCCTTGAGGGAGGTACCGGGGAGCTGTTTTTT
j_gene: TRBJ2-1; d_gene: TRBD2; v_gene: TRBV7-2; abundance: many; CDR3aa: CASSLSSGGTYNEQFF; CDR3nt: TGTGCCAGCAGCTTATCTAGCGGGGGTACCTACAATGAGCAGTTCTTC
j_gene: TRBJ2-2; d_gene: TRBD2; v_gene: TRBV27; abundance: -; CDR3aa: CASSLFTSGGQNTGELFF; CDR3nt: TGTGCCAGCAGTTTATTTACTAGCGGGGGCCAGAACACCGGGGAGCTGTTTTTT
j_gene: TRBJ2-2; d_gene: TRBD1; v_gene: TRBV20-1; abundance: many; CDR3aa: CSAGSRDRGLHTGELFF; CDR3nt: TGCAGTGCTGGATCCCGGGACAGAGGGCTTCACACCGGGGAGCTGTTTTTT
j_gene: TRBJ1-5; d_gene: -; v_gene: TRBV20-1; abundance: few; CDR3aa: CSASGRGQPQHF; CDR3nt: TGCAGTGCTAGTGGCCGGGGTCAGCCCCAGCATTTT
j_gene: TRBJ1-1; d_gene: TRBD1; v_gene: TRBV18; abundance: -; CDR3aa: CASSTGQTMNTEAFF; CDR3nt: TGTGCCAGCTCAACGGGACAGACAATGAACACTGAAGCTTTCTTT
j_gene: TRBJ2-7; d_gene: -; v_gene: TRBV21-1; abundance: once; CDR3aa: CASSPDTIPYEQYF; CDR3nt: TGTGCCAGCAGCCCAGACACCATACCTTACGAGCAGTACTTC